The T cell receptor beta chain under discussion was sequenced for a study of T cell changes during pregnancy in multiple sclerosis. About this clone: Compared with germline, one end of the junction differs, possibly owing to a read error.

CDR3 size: 15 residues. CDR1 is SGHAT and CDR2 is FQDESV in the germline V gene (reference sequence). Assay used: immunoSEQ multiplex PCR; TCRdb lists only in-frame clones, some missing. The table includes about 76,000 clones, roughly 90% detected once. The sequence was obtained from a female donor in good health, enrolled as a control in a pregnancy study. Specimen: peripheral blood, collected after pregnancy. V usage is TRBV11-1 and J usage is TRBJ2-1; TRBD2 agrees at 9 bases. The CDR3 reads CASSIAGEPFNEQFF. The CDR3 DNA sequence: TGTGCCAGCAGCATAGCGGGAGAACCCTTCAATGAGCAGTTCTTC. Together with reference TRBV11-1 and TRBJ2-1, the CDR3 gives the full variable domain: EAEVAQSPRYKITEKSQAVAFWCDPISGHATLYWYRQILGQGPELLVQFQDESVVDDSQLPKDRFSAERLKGVDSTLKIQPAELGDSAMYLCASSIAGEPFNEQFFGPGTRLTVL.